The clone carrying this TCR beta chain was found a few times. The data derive from a study of blood T cell repertoires in COVID-19. Study as a whole: Some COVID-19 samples were acute and others convalescent; all came from the United States, Italy and Spain.

Clones were read by immunoSEQ multiplex PCR, and TCRdb kept only the in-frame ones, dropping some. The sample lists 110,000 to 150,000 clones; roughly 89% were seen once. The specimen sequenced was peripheral blood. The TCR sequence derives from a man between 60 and 75 years old with active or convalescent COVID-19.

The CDR3 here is CASSERDRGYNEQFF. CDR3 in DNA: TGTGCCAGCAGCGAGCGGGACAGGGGATACAATGAGCAGTTCTTC. The chain is built from TRBV7-9 and TRBJ2-1, with 10 nucleotides matching TRBD1. The J segment lost 4 bases and the V segment lost 5 bases, leaving 5 bases of the junction unmatched. This CDR3 contains 15 residues. CDR1 is SEHNR, CDR2 FQNEAQ, per germline (reference sequence).